The 14 T cell receptor beta chains below were found in one sample sequenced in a study of OX40 agonist ivuxolimab in advanced cancers. Produced via immunoSEQ multiplex PCR; TCRdb's table is partial and in-frame only. Here the sample spans roughly 38,000 clones, approximately 87% being singletons. This material consisted of CD4+ or CD8+ T cells sorted from blood, taken in a trial of the OX40 agonist ivuxolimab. The receptors stem from an adult with an advanced solid tumor such as melanoma, head and neck, liver or kidney cancer.

The rearrangement uses TRBV5-5 and TRBJ1-6, with TRBD1 matching 9 bases. The CDR3 consists of 15 residues. V lost 2 bases, J lost 7 bases, and 4 bases stayed unmatched. Germline V gives CDR1 SGHKS, CDR2 YYEKEE (reference sequence). The CDR3 loop reads CASSFRDRENSPLHF. In DNA form, the CDR3 reads TGTGCCAGCAGCTTCCGGGACAGGGAAAATTCACCCCTCCACTTT.

V and J are TRBV30 and TRBJ2-7, with 10 bases identical to TRBD1. CDR3 length: 14 residues. Per germline, CDR1 GTSNPN and CDR2 SVGIG (reference sequence). With 7 bases clipped from V and 1 base from J, the junction kept 7 bases outside the gene matches. The CDR3 DNA reads TGTGCCTCCACCCGGGACAGGGGATCCTACGAGCAGTACTTC. This gives the protein CASTRDRGSYEQYF.

The chain joins TRBV5-4 to TRBJ2-7; possibly TRBD1 or TRBD2 for D (6 bases each). V was shortened by 2 bases and J by 9 bases, with 15 bases between the two germline ends. Germline assignment: CDR1 SGHNT and CDR2 YYREEE (reference sequence). This CDR3 is built from 13 residues. The CDR3 bases are TGTGCCAGCAGCTTATCGGGGGCCTTCCCGCAGTACTTC. Residues: CASSLSGAFPQYF.

V usage is TRBV5-1 and J usage is TRBJ2-2, with 7 bases identical to TRBD2. The CDR3 is 15 amino acids. V was clipped by 7 bases and J by 0 bases; unmatched bases: 6. In germline, CDR1 is SGHRS, CDR2 YFSETQ. For the CDR3, the DNA is TGCGCCAGCGGCCCTAGCGGACCGAACACCGGGGAGCTGTTTTTT. As protein: CASGPSGPNTGELFF.

The chain employs TRBV7-2 and TRBJ1-5; D is unclear. The V gene lost 5 bases and the J gene lost 5 bases, with 10 bases spanning the gap. This CDR3 spans 13 amino acids. The V gene's germline CDR1 is SGHTA and CDR2 FQGNSA. Written as DNA, the CDR3 is TGTGCCAGCAGCCCGAACGGGGATCAGCCCCAGCATTTT. Translated: CASSPNGDQPQHF.

The chain employs TRBV6-5 and TRBJ1-2, with 8 bases fitting TRBD1. Unmatched junction bases numbered 3, after V lost 5 bases and J lost 7 bases. The CDR3 length is 12 residues. The germline gives CDR1 MNHEY, CDR2 SVGAGI. The CDR3 coding sequence is TGTGCCAGCAGTAGACAGGGGACTGGCTACACCTTC. Encoded protein: CASSRQGTGYTF.

The count of this clone is one. V is TRBV4-1 and J is TRBJ1-4, with 9 positions matching TRBD1. J gave up 6 bases and V 0 bases, and 5 bases lay outside the gene matches. The CDR3 is made up of 16 amino acids. Germline V gene data show CDR1 as MGHRA and CDR2 as YSYEKL. CDR3: CASSQEPRDRDEKLFF. Written as DNA, the CDR3 is TGCGCCAGCAGCCAAGAACCCCGGGACAGGGATGAAAAACTGTTTTTT.

The chain combines TRBV7-7 with TRBJ2-5; TRBD1 aligns across 8 bases. Losses at the gene ends were 3 bases for V and 4 bases for J; bases not matched to a gene: 1. The CDR3 length is 13 residues. The germline V gene encodes CDR1 SSHAT and CDR2 FNYEAQ (reference sequence). CDR3 residues: CASSFDRGETQYF. The CDR3, as DNA: TGTGCCAGCAGCTTCGACAGGGGAGAGACCCAGTACTTC.

This clone was found once. The chain employs TRBV16 and TRBJ2-1; D tentatively fits TRBD1 or TRBD2 (5 bases each). Germline lookup yields CDR1 KGHSY and CDR2 FQNENV. The CDR3 has 13 amino acids. Between the trimmed V and J ends, which lost 7 bases and 6 bases, there was a span of 13 bases. For the CDR3, the DNA is TGTGCCAGCAAAACTTGGGACCTCAATGAGCAGTTCTTC. Protein: CASKTWDLNEQFF.

The chain couples TRBV7-9 to TRBJ2-7; D not resolved. V lost 0 bases and J lost 0, with 3 bases in between. The CDR3 loop spans 13 amino acids. Germline V CDR1 and CDR2: SEHNR, FQNEAQ (reference sequence). This CDR3 is CASSLAGSYEQYF. Written as DNA, the CDR3 is TGTGCCAGCAGCTTAGCGGGCTCCTACGAGCAGTACTTC.

This clone has a handful of counts. This chain joins TRBV6-1 and TRBJ1-5, with a weak D call TRBD1 (6 bases). V was shortened by 6 bases and J by 4 bases, with 10 bases between the two germline ends. Germline CDR1 MNHNS, CDR2 SASEGT. This CDR3 is built from 13 residues. CDR3 DNA: TGTGCCAGCAGAAGACAGGAAAATCAGCCCCAGCATTTT. Amino acid sequence: CASRRQENQPQHF.

The chain has TRBV10-3 and TRBJ1-2; D not certain. The V gene's germline CDR1 is ENHRY and CDR2 SYGVKD. Trimming pared 10 bases from V and 1 base from J, leaving 16 bases between. The CDR3 runs 14 residues. Here the CDR3 DNA reads TGTGCCACCGGAACCGGGCAGCTTAACTATGGCTACACCTTC. Protein: CATGTGQLNYGYTF.

This rearrangement joins TRBV27 to TRBJ1-5; D perhaps matches TRBD1 (6 bases). This CDR3 has 14 residues. V was trimmed by 2 bases and J by 1 base, leaving 6 bases between them. In germline, CDR1 is MNHEY, CDR2 SMNVEV (reference sequence). CDR3: CASSLQGSNQPQHF. CDR3 nucleotide sequence: TGTGCCAGCAGTTTACAGGGGAGCAATCAGCCCCAGCATTTT.

V gene TRBV7-9 combines with J gene TRBJ1-4, with D possibly matching TRBD1 (5 bases). The CDR3 is 16 amino acids. Germline CDR1 SEHNR, CDR2 FQNEAQ (reference sequence). V was clipped by 2 bases and J by 8 bases, with 18 bases between them. The CDR3 spells CASSLPPGPSDEKLFF. In DNA, the CDR3 is TGTGCCAGCAGCTTACCGCCGGGGCCTTCTGACGAAAAACTGTTTTTT.